The subject of this entry is one T cell receptor beta chain. This clone has just one count. The clone's antigen remains unknown. No clone much larger than this one lies a single base away; base qualities are absent. This entry comes from a study of T cell changes during pregnancy in multiple sclerosis (dated by TCRdb to about 2019). Concerning the study at large: The study examined how the T cell repertoire changed over the course of pregnancy in women with multiple sclerosis.

The receptor library was made with the immunoSEQ multiplex PCR assay. The immuneACCESS repertoire file appears here via TCRdb, limited to in-frame rearrangements. These files lack a portion of the clones; in checked studies, under half of the deficit traces to unresolved V genes, and the cause of the others is not known. Recorded for this sample are 40,000 to 60,000 clones; roughly 94% of them occurred a single time. The ten largest clones represent roughly 0.33% of the sample. The specimen comprised CD4+ T cells from peripheral blood mononuclear cells, sampled in the third trimester of pregnancy. This sequence originates from a female donor with multiple sclerosis, enrolled in a pregnancy study.

CDR3 protein: CASSVKEGEQYF. The sequence in DNA is TGTGCCAGCAGCGTGAAGGAGGGCGAGCAGTACTTC. Recombination joined TRBV5-5 with TRBJ2-7, with TRBD2 tentatively as D gene (6 bases match). In the germline V gene (reference sequence), CDR1 corresponds to SGHKS and CDR2 to YYEKEE. Trimming removed 4 bases from V and 6 bases from J, leaving 11 bases between the germline ends. Reading from cysteine to phenylalanine, the CDR3 counts 12 amino acids. The retained sequence is limited to the CDR3, 36 bases, with the frame set at the first base.